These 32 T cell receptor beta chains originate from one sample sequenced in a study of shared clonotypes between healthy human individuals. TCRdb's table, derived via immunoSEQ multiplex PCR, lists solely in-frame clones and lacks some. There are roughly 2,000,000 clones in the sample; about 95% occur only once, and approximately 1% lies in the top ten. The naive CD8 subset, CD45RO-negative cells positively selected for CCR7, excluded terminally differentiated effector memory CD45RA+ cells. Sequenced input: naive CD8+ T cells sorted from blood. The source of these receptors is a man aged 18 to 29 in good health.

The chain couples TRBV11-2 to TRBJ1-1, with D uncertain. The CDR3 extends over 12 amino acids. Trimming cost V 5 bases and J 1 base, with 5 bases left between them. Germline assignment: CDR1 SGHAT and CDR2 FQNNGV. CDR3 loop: CASSPGNTEAFF. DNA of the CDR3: TGTGCCAGCAGCCCCGGGAACACTGAAGCTTTCTTT.

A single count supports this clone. The CDR3 loop reads CASSPRTVNTEAFF. CDR3 DNA sequence: TGTGCCAGCAGCCCCCGGACGGTGAACACTGAAGCTTTCTTT. The rearrangement joins TRBV5-8 to TRBJ1-1, with unresolved D. The CDR3 is 14 residues long. Germline assignment: CDR1 SGHTS and CDR2 YDEGEE. The germline V and J ends were trimmed by 4 bases and 0 bases, with 10 bases remaining between them.

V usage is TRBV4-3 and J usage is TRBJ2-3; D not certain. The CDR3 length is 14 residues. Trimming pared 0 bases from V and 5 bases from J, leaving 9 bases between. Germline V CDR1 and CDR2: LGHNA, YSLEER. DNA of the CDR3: TGCGCCAGCAGCCAAGATCTACTAATAGATACGCAGTATTTT. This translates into CASSQDLLIDTQYF.

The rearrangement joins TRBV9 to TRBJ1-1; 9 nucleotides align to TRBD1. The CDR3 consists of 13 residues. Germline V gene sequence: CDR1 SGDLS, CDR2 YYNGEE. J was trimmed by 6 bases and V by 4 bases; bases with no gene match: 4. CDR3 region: CASSPQGAAEAFF. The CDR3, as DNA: TGTGCCAGCAGCCCACAGGGGGCGGCTGAAGCTTTCTTT.

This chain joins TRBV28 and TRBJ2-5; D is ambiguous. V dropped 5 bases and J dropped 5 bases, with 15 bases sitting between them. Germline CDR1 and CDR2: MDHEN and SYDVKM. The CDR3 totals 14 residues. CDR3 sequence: CASSLTPQAETQYF. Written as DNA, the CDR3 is TGTGCCAGCAGTCTCACGCCGCAGGCTGAGACCCAGTACTTC.

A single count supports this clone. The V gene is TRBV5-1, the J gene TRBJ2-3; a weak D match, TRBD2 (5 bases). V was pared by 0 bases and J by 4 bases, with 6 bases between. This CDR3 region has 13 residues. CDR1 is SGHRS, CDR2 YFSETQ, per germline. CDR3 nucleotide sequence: TGCGCCAGCAGCTTGGACGGGGCAGATACGCAGTATTTT. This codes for CASSLDGADTQYF.

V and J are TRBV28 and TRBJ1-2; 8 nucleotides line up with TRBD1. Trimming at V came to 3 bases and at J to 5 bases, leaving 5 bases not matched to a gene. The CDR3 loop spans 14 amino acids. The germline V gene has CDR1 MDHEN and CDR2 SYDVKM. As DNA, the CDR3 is TGTGCCAGCAGTTTCCTCCGGACAGGGTATGGCTACACCTTC. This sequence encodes CASSFLRTGYGYTF.

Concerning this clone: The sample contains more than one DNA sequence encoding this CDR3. The CDR3 DNA reads TGTGCCAGCAGCTTCGGGGGGGGCACAGATACGCAGTATTTT. This gives the protein CASSFGGGTDTQYF. This sequence joins TRBV11-2 and TRBJ2-3; 8 positions agree with TRBD2. The trim removed 3 bases at V and 1 base at J, leaving 0 bases unmatched. Germline V CDR1 and CDR2: SGHAT, FQNNGV. This CDR3 contains 14 residues. Full variable domain (missing parts from reference TRBV11-2 and TRBJ2-3): EAGVAQSPRYKIIEKRQSVAFWCNPISGHATLYWYQQILGQGPKLLIQFQNNGVVDDSQLPKDRFSAERLKGVDSTLKIQPAKLEDSAVYLCASSFGGGTDTQYFGPGTRLTVL.

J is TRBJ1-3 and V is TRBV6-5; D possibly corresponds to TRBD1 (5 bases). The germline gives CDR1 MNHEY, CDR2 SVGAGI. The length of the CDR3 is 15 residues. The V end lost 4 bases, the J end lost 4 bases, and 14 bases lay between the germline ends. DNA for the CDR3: TGTGCCAGCAGTTCTACGAAGGGACTGGGAAACACCATATATTTT. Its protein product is CASSSTKGLGNTIYF.

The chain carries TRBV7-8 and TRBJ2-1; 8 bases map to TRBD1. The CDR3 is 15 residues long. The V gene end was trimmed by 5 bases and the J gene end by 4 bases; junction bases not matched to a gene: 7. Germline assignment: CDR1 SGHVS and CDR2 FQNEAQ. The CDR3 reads CASSTFRQGYNEQFF. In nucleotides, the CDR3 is TGTGCCAGCAGCACCTTTAGACAGGGGTACAATGAGCAGTTCTTC.

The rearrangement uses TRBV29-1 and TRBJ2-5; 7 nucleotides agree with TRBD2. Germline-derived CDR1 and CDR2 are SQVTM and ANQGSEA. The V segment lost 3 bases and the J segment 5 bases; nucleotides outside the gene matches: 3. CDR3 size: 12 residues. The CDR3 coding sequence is TGCAGCGTTGATGCGGGGGAGGAGACCCAGTACTTC. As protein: CSVDAGEETQYF.

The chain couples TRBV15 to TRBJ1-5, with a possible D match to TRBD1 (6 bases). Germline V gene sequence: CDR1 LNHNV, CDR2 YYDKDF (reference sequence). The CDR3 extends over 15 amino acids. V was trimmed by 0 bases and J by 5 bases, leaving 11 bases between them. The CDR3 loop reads CATSRDLGAYQPQHF. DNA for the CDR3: TGTGCCACCAGCAGAGATCTGGGGGCCTATCAGCCCCAGCATTTT.

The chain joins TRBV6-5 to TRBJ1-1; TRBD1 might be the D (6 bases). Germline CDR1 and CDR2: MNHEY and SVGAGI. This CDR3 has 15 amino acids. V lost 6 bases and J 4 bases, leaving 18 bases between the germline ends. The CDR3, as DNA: TGTGCCAGCAGGGGATTCAGGGAGGGGGTCACTGAAGCTTTCTTT. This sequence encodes CASRGFREGVTEAFF.

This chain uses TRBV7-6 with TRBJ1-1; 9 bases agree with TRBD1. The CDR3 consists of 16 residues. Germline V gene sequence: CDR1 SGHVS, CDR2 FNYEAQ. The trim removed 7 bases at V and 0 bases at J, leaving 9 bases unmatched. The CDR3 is CASTPGRTGVNTEAFF. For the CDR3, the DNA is TGTGCCAGCACCCCCGGACGGACAGGGGTGAACACTGAAGCTTTCTTT. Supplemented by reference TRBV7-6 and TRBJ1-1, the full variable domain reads GAGVSQSPRYKVTKRGQDVALRCDPISGHVSLYWYRQALGQGPEFLTYFNYEAQQDKSGLPNDRFSAERPEGSISTLTIQRTEQRDSAMYRCASTPGRTGVNTEAFFGQGTRLTVV.

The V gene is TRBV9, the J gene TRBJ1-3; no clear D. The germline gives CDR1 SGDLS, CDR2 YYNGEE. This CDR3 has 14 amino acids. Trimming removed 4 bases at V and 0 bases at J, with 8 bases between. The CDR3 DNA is TGTGCCAGCAGCAATGGGGACTCTGGAAACACCATATATTTT. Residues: CASSNGDSGNTIYF.

Written as DNA, the CDR3 is TGTGCCAGCAGCTCATCGGGGGTGGTGCGGGAGCAGTACTTC. This translates into CASSSSGVVREQYF. The rearrangement joins TRBV7-9 to TRBJ2-7, with TRBD2 as a possible D gene (6 bases). CDR1 and CDR2 from the germline V gene are SEHNR and FQNEAQ (reference sequence). V lost 4 bases and J 7 bases, leaving 17 bases between the germline ends. The CDR3 runs 14 residues.

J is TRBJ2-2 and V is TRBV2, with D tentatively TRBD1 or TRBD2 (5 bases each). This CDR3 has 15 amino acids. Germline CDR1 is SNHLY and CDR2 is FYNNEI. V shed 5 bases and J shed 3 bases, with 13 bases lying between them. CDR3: CASSQGPGDTGELFF. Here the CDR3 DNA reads TGTGCCAGCAGTCAGGGCCCCGGGGACACCGGGGAGCTGTTTTTT.

The CDR3 region has the DNA TGTGCCAGCAGCCACCGACCCGAAGCTTTCTTT. Protein sequence: CASSHRPEAFF. The chain couples TRBV7-9 to TRBJ1-1; D unclear. The CDR3 is made up of 11 amino acids. Germline V CDR1 and CDR2: SEHNR, FQNEAQ (reference sequence). With 5 bases removed from V and 8 bases from J, the gap between germline ends came to 9 bases.

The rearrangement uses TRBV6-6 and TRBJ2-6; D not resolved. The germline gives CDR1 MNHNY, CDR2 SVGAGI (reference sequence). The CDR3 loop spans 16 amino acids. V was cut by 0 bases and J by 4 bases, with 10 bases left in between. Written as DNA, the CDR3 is TGTGCCAGCAGTTACTCTGTGCCGTACGGGGCCAACGTCCTGACTTTC. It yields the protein CASSYSVPYGANVLTF.

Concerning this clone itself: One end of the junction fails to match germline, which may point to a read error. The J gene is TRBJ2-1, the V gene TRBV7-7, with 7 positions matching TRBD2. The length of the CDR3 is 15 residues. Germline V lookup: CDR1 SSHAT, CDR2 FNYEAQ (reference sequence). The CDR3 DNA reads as TGTGCTAGCAGCTCCGTAGCGGGCTCCTACAATGAGCAGTTCTTC. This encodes CASSSVAGSYNEQFF.

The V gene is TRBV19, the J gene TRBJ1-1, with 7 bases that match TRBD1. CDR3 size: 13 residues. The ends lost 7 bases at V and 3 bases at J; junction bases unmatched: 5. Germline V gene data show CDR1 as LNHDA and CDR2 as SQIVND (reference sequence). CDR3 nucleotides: TGTGCCAGTATTGACAGGGACGACACTGAAGCTTTCTTT. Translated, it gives CASIDRDDTEAFF.

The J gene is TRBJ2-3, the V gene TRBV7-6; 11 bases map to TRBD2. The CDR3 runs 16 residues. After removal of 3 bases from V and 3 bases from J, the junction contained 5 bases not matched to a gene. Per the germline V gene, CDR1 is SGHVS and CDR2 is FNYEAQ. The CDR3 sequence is CASSFTSGGITDTQYF. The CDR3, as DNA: TGTGCCAGCAGCTTTACTAGCGGGGGCATAACAGATACGCAGTATTTT.

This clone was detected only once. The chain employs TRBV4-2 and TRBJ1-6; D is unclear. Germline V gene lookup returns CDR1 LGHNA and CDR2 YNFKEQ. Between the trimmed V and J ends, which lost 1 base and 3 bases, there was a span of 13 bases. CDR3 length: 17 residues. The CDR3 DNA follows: TGTGCCAGCAGCCAAGGGGCCTTCGAAGTCTATAATTCACCCCTCCACTTT. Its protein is CASSQGAFEVYNSPLHF.

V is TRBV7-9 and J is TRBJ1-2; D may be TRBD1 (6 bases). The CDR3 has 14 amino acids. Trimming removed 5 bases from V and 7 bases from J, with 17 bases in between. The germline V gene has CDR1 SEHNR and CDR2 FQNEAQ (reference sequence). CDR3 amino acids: CASSNNQGNGGYTF. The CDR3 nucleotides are TGTGCCAGCAGCAACAACCAGGGGAATGGTGGCTACACCTTC.

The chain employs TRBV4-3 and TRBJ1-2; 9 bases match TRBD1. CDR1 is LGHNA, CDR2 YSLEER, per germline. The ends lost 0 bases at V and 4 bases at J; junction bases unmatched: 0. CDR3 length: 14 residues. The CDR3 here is CASSQEGQGYGYTF. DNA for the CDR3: TGCGCCAGCAGCCAAGAGGGACAGGGCTATGGCTACACCTTC.

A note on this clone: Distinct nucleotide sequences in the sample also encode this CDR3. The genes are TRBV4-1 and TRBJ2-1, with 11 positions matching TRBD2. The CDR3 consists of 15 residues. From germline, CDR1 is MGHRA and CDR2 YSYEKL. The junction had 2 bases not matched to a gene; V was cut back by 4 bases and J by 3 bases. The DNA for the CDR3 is TGCGCCAGCAGCCGTACTAGCGGGGGCTACAATGAGCAGTTCTTC. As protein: CASSRTSGGYNEQFF.

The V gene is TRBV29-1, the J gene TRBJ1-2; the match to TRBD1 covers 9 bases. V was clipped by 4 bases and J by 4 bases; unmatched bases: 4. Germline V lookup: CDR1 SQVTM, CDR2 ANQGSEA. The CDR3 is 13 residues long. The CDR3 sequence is CSVVGQGVYGYTF. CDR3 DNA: TGCAGCGTTGTGGGACAGGGTGTCTATGGCTACACCTTC.

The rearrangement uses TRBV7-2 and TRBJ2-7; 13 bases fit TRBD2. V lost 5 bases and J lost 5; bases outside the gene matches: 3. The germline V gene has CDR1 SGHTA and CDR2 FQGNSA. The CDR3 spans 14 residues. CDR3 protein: CASSITSGGDEQYF. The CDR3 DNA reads TGTGCCAGCAGCATCACTAGCGGGGGGGACGAGCAGTACTTC.

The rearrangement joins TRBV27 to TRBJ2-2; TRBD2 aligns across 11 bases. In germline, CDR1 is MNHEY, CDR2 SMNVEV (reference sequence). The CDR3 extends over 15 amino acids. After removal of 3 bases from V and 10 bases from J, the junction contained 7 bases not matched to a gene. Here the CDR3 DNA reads TGTGCCAGCAGTTTTCTAGCGGGGGGCCCTGAGGAGCTGTTTTTT. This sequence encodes CASSFLAGGPEELFF.

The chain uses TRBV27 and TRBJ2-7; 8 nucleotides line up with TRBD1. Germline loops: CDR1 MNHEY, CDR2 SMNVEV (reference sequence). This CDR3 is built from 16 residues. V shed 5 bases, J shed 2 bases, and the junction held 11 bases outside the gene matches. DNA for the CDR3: TGTGCCAGCAGTACCTCACGAGGACAGGGACCCTACGAGCAGTACTTC. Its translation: CASSTSRGQGPYEQYF.

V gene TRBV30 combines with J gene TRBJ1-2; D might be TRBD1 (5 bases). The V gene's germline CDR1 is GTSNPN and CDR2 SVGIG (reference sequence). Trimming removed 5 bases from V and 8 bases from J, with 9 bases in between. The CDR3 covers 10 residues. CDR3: CAWGGAGYTF. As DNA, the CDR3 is TGTGCCTGGGGAGGGGCCGGCTACACCTTC.

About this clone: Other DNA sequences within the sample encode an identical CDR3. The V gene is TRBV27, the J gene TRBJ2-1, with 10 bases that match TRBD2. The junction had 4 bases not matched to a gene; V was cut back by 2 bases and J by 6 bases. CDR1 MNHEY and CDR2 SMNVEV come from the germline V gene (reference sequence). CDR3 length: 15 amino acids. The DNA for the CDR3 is TGTGCCAGCAGTTTAATCCCTAGCGGGAGCAATGAGCAGTTCTTC. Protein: CASSLIPSGSNEQFF.